Sequencing of this T cell receptor (beta chain) was carried out in a study of shared clonotypes between healthy human individuals. The CDR3 is 17 amino acids. The germline V gene has CDR1 PRHDT and CDR2 FYEKMQ (reference sequence). V was pared by 5 bases and J by 5 bases, with 11 bases of the junction left unmatched. TCRdb's copy holds only in-frame clones and misses some; the assay was immunoSEQ multiplex PCR. The sample has 650,000 to 800,000 clones, approximately 72% seen once. The J gene is TRBJ2-7, the V gene TRBV13, with 14 bases fitting TRBD2. This clonotype was sampled from a woman aged 25 to 39 in good health. The sequenced sample consisted of memory CD4+ T cells sorted from blood. Specified subset: CD45RA-negative fraction. This CDR3 is CASSRSGTSGRSNEQYF. The CDR3 coding sequence is TGTGCCAGCAGCAGATCCGGGACTAGCGGGAGATCCAACGAGCAGTACTTC.